The present entry profiles one T cell receptor beta chain with its context. As yet, its antigen is unknown. Produced via immunoSEQ multiplex PCR; TCRdb's table is partial and in-frame only. There are fewer than 65,000 clones in the sample; roughly 86% occur only once, and approximately 5% lies in the top ten. The data were taken from a study of OX40 agonist ivuxolimab in advanced cancers. In the study overall: Administration of intravenous ivuxolimab to patients occurred every 2 weeks at 0.01 to 10 mg/kg. Findings of the study overall: Circulating CD4+ and CD8+ T cells showed clonal expansion by week 6 at 0.1 to 3.0 mg/kg. Average numbers of expanded clones were greater in CD8+ T cells than in CD4+.

The ends were cut back, 5 bases at V and 3 bases at J, with 13 bases in the middle. There are 15 residues in the CDR3. The V gene's germline CDR1 is SGHNT and CDR2 YENEEA. The receptor was derived from an adult with an advanced solid tumor such as melanoma, head and neck, liver or kidney cancer. Sequenced here: CD4+ or CD8+ T cells sorted from blood, sampled in a trial of the OX40 agonist ivuxolimab. The rearrangement links TRBV11-3 to TRBJ2-2, with D possibly matching TRBD1 (6 bases). The CDR3, as DNA: TGTGCCAGCAGCCCTCGGGCAGGGGACACCGGGGAGCTGTTTTTT. As protein: CASSPRAGDTGELFF.